This T cell receptor gamma chain was retrieved from a study of Vδ1+ human thymocytes. Of note for this clone: Its specificity is not known.

Sequences come from RNA converted to cDNA by reverse transcription. Pooled V-gene forward primers with one constant-region reverse primer generated the CDR3 amplicons by multiplex PCR. TCRdb re-called the multiplex PCR reads with CATT. The profile shows fewer than 14,000 gamma-chain clones, around 40% of them singletons. Between roughly 98% and 99.6% of sorted thymocytes were Vdelta1+. Study outcomes and limitations: Around 20% of thymic delta-chain sequences were Vdelta2, with few Vdelta3, unlike blood Vdelta1+ controls. In the thymus, TRG and TRD repertoires looked highly polyclonal with Gaussian CDR3 lengths.

Germline values: CDR1 VTNTFY, CDR2 YDVSTARD (reference sequence). J gave up 4 bases and V 2 bases, and 5 bases lay outside the gene matches. The CDR3 contains 13 residues. Material for sequencing was Vdelta1+ gamma-delta thymocytes from the thymus. Subset given: FACS-sorted CD3+ TCRalphabeta- TCRVdelta1+ TCRVdelta2- thymocytes. The chain uses TRGV3 and TRGJ1 or TRGJ2. The J gene, not given by TCRdb, was assigned here from a germline match of the nucleotide sequence. The origin of this receptor is a boy under two years old who had congenital heart surgery. Here the CDR3 DNA reads TGTGCCACCTGGGACATGGAGTATTATAAGAAACTCTTT. This gives the protein CATWDMEYYKKLF.